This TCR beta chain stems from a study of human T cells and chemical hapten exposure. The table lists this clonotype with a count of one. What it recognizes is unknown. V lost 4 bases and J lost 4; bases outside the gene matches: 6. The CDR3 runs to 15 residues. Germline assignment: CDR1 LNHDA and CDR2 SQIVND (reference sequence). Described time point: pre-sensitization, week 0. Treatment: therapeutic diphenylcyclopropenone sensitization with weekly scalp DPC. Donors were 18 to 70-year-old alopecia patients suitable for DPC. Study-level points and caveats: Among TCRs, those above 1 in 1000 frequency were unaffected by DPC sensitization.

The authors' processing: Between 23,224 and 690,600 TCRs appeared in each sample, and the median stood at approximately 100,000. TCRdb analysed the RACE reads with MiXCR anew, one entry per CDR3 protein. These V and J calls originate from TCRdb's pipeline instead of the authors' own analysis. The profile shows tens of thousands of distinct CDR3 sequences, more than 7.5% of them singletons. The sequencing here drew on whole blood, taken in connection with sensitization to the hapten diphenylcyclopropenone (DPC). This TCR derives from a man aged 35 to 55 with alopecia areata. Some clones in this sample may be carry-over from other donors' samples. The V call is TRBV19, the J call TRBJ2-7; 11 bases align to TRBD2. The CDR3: CASSRGLAEGYEQYF. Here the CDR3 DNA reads TGTGCCAGTAGTAGGGGACTAGCGGAAGGGTACGAGCAGTACTTC.